Listed here are 8 T cell receptor beta chains from one sample, sequenced in a study of metastatic and nonmetastatic thyroid tumors. Thyroid surgery was preceded by no treatment in any patient. With MiXCR, TCRdb reprocessed the PCR reads. The data hold some 23,000 clones, with about 13% observed a single time. The sequenced sample consisted of blood. The origin of the receptors is a female donor with papillary thyroid cancer or a benign thyroid nodule (not recorded which). Some clones in this sample may be carry-over from other donors' samples.

This clone was seen at least ten times. J is TRBJ2-2 and V is TRBV5-1, with D maybe TRBD1 (6 bases). CDR1 is SGHRS, CDR2 YFSETQ, per germline. The CDR3 runs to 15 residues. The V end was cut by 2 bases, the J end by 0 bases, with 8 bases between. The CDR3 here is CASSFGTTNTGELFF. CDR3 sequence (DNA): TGCGCCAGCAGCTTCGGGACAACGAACACCGGGGAGCTGTTTTTT.

This clone occurred many times. The CDR3: CASSLAGAETDTQYF. The CDR3 nucleotides read TGTGCCAGCAGTTTAGCGGGAGCAGAAACAGATACGCAGTATTTT. The chain employs TRBV12-3 or TRBV12-4 and TRBJ2-3; weak D call: TRBD2 (5 bases). The CDR3 extends over 15 amino acids. Trimming removed 0 bases at V and 3 bases at J, with 10 bases between.

Of note for this clone: The junction and the germline gene differ at one end; a read error may be behind it. J is TRBJ2-7 and V is TRBV6-4, with 7 bases fitting TRBD1. The CDR3 runs 13 residues. CDR1 is MRHNA and CDR2 is SNTAGT in the germline V gene. The CDR3 region has the DNA TGTGCCACCAAACCGGGACAGACCTACGAGCAGGACTTC. The encoded protein is CATKPGQTYEQDF.

This clone was seen at least ten times. The chain uses TRBV2 and TRBJ2-1, with D uncertain. V dropped 7 bases and J dropped 4 bases, with 23 bases sitting between them. This CDR3 region has 17 residues. Germline V gives CDR1 SNHLY, CDR2 FYNNEI. For the CDR3, the DNA is TGTGCCAGCAAAACTCTCGGCCCCCAAGCACCTTACAATGAGCAGTTCTTC. This translates into CASKTLGPQAPYNEQFF.

The gene calls are TRBV10-1 and TRBJ2-3, with a weak D call TRBD1 (6 bases). Trimming stripped 6 bases from V and 1 base from J, with 11 bases between. CDR1 is WNHNN, CDR2 SYGVQD, per germline (reference sequence). This CDR3 spans 14 amino acids. The CDR3 coding sequence is TGCGCCAGCAGCCCAGGGGTCGGCACAGATACGCAGTATTTT. Its protein is CASSPGVGTDTQYF.

There are many counts of this clone. V and J are TRBV6-6 and TRBJ2-7; D is possibly TRBD2 (6 bases). CDR3 size: 17 residues. The germline V gene encodes CDR1 MNHNY and CDR2 SVGAGI (reference sequence). The ends were cut back, 3 bases at V and 6 bases at J, with 24 bases in the middle. CDR3: CASSYLVSSGPRVEQYF. The CDR3 DNA reads as TGTGCCAGCAGTTATTTAGTCTCCAGCGGGCCGAGGGTCGAGCAGTACTTC.

The chain couples TRBV28 to TRBJ2-7; 7 bases match TRBD1. Germline CDR1 is MDHEN and CDR2 is SYDVKM. This CDR3 contains 15 residues. V dropped 5 bases and J dropped 4; count of bases not matched to a gene: 11. CDR3 protein: CASSTGTVGKYEQYF. CDR3 in DNA: TGTGCCAGCAGTACCGGGACAGTGGGGAAATACGAGCAGTACTTC. Based on the CDR3 plus reference TRBV28 and TRBJ2-7, the full variable domain is DVKVTQSSRYLVKRTGEKVFLECVQDMDHENMFWYRQDPGLGLRLIYFSYDVKMKEKGDIPEGYSVSREKKERFSLILESASTNQTSMYLCASSTGTVGKYEQYFGPGTRLTVT.

This clone was recorded many times. The rearrangement joins TRBV5-6 to TRBJ1-1; D perhaps matches TRBD1 (5 bases). The CDR3 contains 14 residues. The V end lost 7 bases, the J end lost 4 bases, and 17 bases lay between the germline ends. Germline V lookup: CDR1 SGHDT, CDR2 YYEEEE. CDR3 sequence: CASAYEGRGTEAFF. Here the CDR3 DNA reads TGTGCCAGCGCCTACGAGGGGCGAGGCACTGAAGCTTTCTTT.